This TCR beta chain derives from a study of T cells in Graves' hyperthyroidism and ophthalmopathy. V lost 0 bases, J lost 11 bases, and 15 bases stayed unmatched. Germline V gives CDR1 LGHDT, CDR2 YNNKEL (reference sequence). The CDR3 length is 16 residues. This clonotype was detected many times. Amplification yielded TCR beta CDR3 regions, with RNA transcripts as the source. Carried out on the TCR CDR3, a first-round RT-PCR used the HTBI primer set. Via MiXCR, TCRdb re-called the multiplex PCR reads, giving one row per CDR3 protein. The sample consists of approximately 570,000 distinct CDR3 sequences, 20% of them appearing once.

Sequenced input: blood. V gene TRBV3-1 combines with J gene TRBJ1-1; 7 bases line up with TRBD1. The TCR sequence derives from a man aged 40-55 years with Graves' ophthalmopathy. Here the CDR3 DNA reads TGTGCCAGCAGCCAAGAATGGGGTCCATCAGACAGGGAGGCTTTCTTT. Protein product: CASSQEWGPSDREAFF. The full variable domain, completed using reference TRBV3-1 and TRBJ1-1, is DTAVSQTPKYLVTQMGNDKSIKCEQNLGHDTMYWYKQDSKKFLKIMFSYNNKELIINETVPNRFSPKSPDKAHLNLHINSLELGDSAVYFCASSQEWGPSDREAFFGQGTRLTVV.